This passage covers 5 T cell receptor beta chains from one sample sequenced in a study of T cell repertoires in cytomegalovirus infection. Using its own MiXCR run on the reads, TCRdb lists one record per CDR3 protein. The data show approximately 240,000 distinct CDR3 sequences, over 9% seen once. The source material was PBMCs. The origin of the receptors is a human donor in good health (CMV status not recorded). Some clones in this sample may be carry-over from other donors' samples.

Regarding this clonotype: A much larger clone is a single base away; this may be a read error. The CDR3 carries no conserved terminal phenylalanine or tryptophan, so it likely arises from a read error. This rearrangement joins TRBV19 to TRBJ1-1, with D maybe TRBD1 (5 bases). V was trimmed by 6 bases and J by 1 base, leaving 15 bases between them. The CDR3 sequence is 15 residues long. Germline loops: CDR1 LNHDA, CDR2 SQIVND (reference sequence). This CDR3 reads CASSLDKGPNTEAFS. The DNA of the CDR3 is TGTGCCAGTAGCCTCGACAAGGGGCCGAACACTGAAGCTTTCTCT.

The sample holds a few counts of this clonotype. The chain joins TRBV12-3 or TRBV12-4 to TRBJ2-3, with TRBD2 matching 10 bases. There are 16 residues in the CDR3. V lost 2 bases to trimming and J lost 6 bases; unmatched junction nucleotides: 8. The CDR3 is CASSLTLAGDVDTQYF. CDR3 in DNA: TGTGCCAGCAGTTTAACCCTAGCGGGGGACGTGGATACGCAGTATTTT.

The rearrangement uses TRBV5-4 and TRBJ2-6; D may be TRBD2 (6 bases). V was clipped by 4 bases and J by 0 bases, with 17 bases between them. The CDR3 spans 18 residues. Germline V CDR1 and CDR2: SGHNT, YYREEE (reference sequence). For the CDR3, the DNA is TGTGCCAGCAGCGCGGGGCTGGGGACTCTCTCTGGGGCCAACGTCCTGACTTTC. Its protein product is CASSAGLGTLSGANVLTF. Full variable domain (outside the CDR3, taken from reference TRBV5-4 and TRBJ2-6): ETGVTQSPTHLIKTRGQQVTLRCSSQSGHNTVSWYQQALGQGPQFIFQYYREEENGRGNFPPRFSGLQFPNYSSELNVNALELDDSALYLCASSAGLGTLSGANVLTFGAGSRLTVL.

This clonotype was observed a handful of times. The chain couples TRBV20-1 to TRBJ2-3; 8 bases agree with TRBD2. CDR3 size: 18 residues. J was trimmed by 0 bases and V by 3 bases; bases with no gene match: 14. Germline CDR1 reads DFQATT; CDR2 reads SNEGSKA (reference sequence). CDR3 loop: CSARLREGGISSTDTQYF. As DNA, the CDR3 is TGCAGTGCTAGGCTCCGGGAGGGGGGGATCTCTAGCACAGATACGCAGTATTTT.

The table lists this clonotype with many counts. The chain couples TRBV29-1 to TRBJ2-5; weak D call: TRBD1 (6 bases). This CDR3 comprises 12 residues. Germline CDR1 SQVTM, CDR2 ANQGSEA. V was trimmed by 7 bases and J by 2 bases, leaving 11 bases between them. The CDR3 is CSEGQNQETQYF. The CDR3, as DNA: TGCAGCGAAGGACAGAATCAAGAGACCCAGTACTTC.